The present T cell receptor beta chain was sequenced within a study of T cell repertoires in cytomegalovirus infection. For the study at large: It was the public TCR beta signatures that indicated both CMV infection and matching HLA type.

TCRdb re-derived calls from the reads in MiXCR, one entry per CDR3 protein. The table includes under 200,000 distinct CDR3 sequences, 8% to 10% detected once. Findings and limits, study-wide: Pooled public TCR beta family frequency picked out CMV carriers with the relevant HLA. HLA-C-restricted, CMV-specific TCR beta clonotypes were dominant ex vivo.

V lost 2 bases to trimming and J lost 4 bases; unmatched junction nucleotides: 9. Per the germline V gene, CDR1 is SNHLY and CDR2 is FYNNEI. This CDR3 has 17 residues. The sample holds many counts of this clonotype. Its antigen is as yet unknown. The receptor comes from a human donor in good health (CMV status not recorded). Some clones in this sample may be carry-over from other donors' samples. What was sequenced was PBMCs. The chain uses TRBV2 and TRBJ2-1; TRBD2 matches 9 bases. In DNA form, the CDR3 reads TGTGCCAGCAGTGAACAGCGGGGGGCTCCCCCTTACAATGAGCAGTTCTTC. Amino acids: CASSEQRGAPPYNEQFF. The full variable domain, in which reference TRBV2 and TRBJ2-1 provide the parts outside the CDR3, is EPEVTQTPSHQVTQMGQEVILRCVPISNHLYFYWYRQILGQKVEFLVSFYNNEISEKSEIFDDQFSVERPDGSNFTLKIRSTKLEDSAMYFCASSEQRGAPPYNEQFFGPGTRLTVL.